These 30 T cell receptor beta chains came from one sample sequenced in a study of T cell repertoires in cytomegalovirus infection. TCRdb re-analysed the reads in MiXCR, keeping a single row per CDR3 protein. The sample consists of more than 150,000 distinct CDR3 sequences, around 20% of them appearing once. The source material was PBMCs. The receptor source for this set is a human donor in good health (CMV status not recorded). Some clones in this sample may be carry-over from other donors' samples.

This clonotype showed up many times. J is TRBJ2-7 and V is TRBV4-3; D call uncertain. Trimming took 3 bases from V and 0 from J, leaving 9 bases between them. The CDR3 is made up of 14 amino acids. Germline values: CDR1 LGHNA, CDR2 YSLEER. CDR3 region: CASSHEWVSYEQYF. For the CDR3, the DNA is TGCGCCAGCAGCCATGAATGGGTCTCCTACGAGCAGTACTTC.

The CDR3 coding sequence is TGTGCCAGTAATCCAGACAGATTAGGGCAGCCCCAGCATTTT. Translating gives CASNPDRLGQPQHF. The chain uses TRBV19 and TRBJ1-5; a weak D match, TRBD1 (5 bases). Germline V lookup: CDR1 LNHDA, CDR2 SQIVND (reference sequence). Trimming shortened V by 7 bases and J by 7 bases, and 17 bases separated the two germline ends. This CDR3 has 14 amino acids.

The chain recombines TRBV4-1 with TRBJ1-2; D not resolved. With 6 bases removed from V and 4 bases from J, the gap between germline ends came to 15 bases. CDR1 MGHRA and CDR2 YSYEKL come from the germline V gene. CDR3 length: 14 residues. The CDR3 DNA sequence: TGCGCCAGCAGACCCGAGGCCCTCGGCTATGGCTACACCTTC. Translated, it gives CASRPEALGYGYTF.

The chain couples TRBV6-2 or TRBV6-3 to TRBJ2-1; D might be TRBD1 (5 bases). The CDR3 extends over 16 amino acids. Germline CDR1 MNHEY, CDR2 SVGEGT. V was clipped by 0 bases and J by 10 bases, with 19 bases between them. The CDR3 coding sequence is TGTGCCAGCAGTTACTCGCCTGGACAAGCAGCCCGCGAGCAGTTCTTC. It encodes CASSYSPGQAAREQFF.

Many counts were recorded for this clonotype. The chain joins TRBV7-2 to TRBJ2-7; D not certain. CDR3 length equals 14 residues. V was trimmed by 2 bases and J by 4 bases, leaving 12 bases between them. Germline CDR1 and CDR2: SGHTA and FQGNSA. CDR3 sequence (DNA): TGTGCCAGCAGCTTACTGAGACAAGGGTACGAGCAGTACTTC. This codes for CASSLLRQGYEQYF.

This clonotype was counted at least ten times. This chain connects TRBV28 to TRBJ2-7, with TRBD2 identical over 8 bases. CDR3 length equals 17 residues. CDR1 MDHEN and CDR2 SYDVKM come from the germline V gene. Trimming took 8 bases from V and 1 from J; bases not matched to a gene: 16. The CDR3 reads CASSSYSRAGESYEQYF. In nucleotides, the CDR3 is TGTGCCAGCTCTTCATACTCCCGAGCGGGAGAGTCCTACGAGCAGTACTTC.

This clonotype was counted a few times. The chain uses TRBV28 and TRBJ2-2; the match to TRBD2 covers 7 bases. This CDR3 region has 16 residues. Per the germline V gene, CDR1 is MDHEN and CDR2 is SYDVKM. V was clipped by 7 bases and J by 7 bases; unmatched bases: 15. The CDR3 DNA follows: TGTGCCAGCACCTTACGGGCGGGAGTAGGAGGCGGGGAGCTGTTTTTT. Translated, it gives CASTLRAGVGGGELFF.

This clonotype was recorded many times. The V gene is TRBV7-2, the J gene TRBJ2-7; D may be TRBD2 (5 bases). The CDR3 length is 16 residues. Deletions cut 5 bases from V and 0 bases from J, with 17 bases between. Germline V CDR1 and CDR2: SGHTA, FQGNSA. The CDR3: CASSLHGRRFSYEQYF. The CDR3 coding sequence is TGTGCCAGCAGCCTCCACGGGCGGAGGTTCTCCTACGAGCAGTACTTC.

This clonotype was observed at least ten times. The CDR3 here is CASSADTDTQYF. CDR3 in DNA: TGTGCCAGCAGCGCCGACACAGATACGCAGTATTTT. The chain combines TRBV7-3 with TRBJ2-3; D call uncertain. Between the trimmed V and J ends, which lost 5 bases and 2 bases, there was a span of 5 bases. Germline V gene data show CDR1 as SGHTA and CDR2 as FQGTGA. CDR3 length: 12 residues. Drawing the rest from reference TRBV7-3 and TRBJ2-3, the complete variable domain is GAGVSQTPSNKVTEKGKYVELRCDPISGHTALYWYRQSLGQGPEFLIYFQGTGAADDSGLPNDRFFAVRPEGSVSTLKIQRTERGDSAVYLCASSADTDTQYFGPGTRLTVL.

As to this clonotype: At one boundary the junction diverges from the germline segment, which might be a read error. The V call is TRBV19, the J call TRBJ2-7; D is ambiguous. Looked up from germline, CDR1 is LNHDA and CDR2 is SQIVND (reference sequence). CDR3 length equals 15 residues. As DNA, the CDR3 is TGTGCCAGAAGTACGCCGGTTGGGGTCTCCTACGAGCAGTACTTC. This gives the protein CARSTPVGVSYEQYF.

V usage is TRBV20-1 and J usage is TRBJ2-3; the match to TRBD2 covers 7 bases. The ends lost 0 bases at V and 5 bases at J; junction bases unmatched: 5. This CDR3 contains 14 residues. Germline assignment: CDR1 DFQATT and CDR2 SNEGSKA (reference sequence). The CDR3 spells CSARDARELDTQYF. The CDR3 nucleotides read TGCAGTGCTAGAGATGCGCGGGAGCTAGATACGCAGTATTTT.

This clonotype was picked up a small number of times. The V call is TRBV12-3 or TRBV12-4, the J call TRBJ2-2, with D maybe TRBD1 (6 bases). The CDR3 consists of 16 residues. Trimming removed 6 bases at V and 1 base at J, with 15 bases between. Here the CDR3 reads CASSSGQTLNTGELFF. The CDR3 DNA reads TGTGCCAGCAGCTCCGGACAGACCTTGAACACCGGGGAGCTGTTTTTT.

This clonotype was detected ten times or more. This chain links TRBV7-2 with TRBJ2-5, with 12 nucleotides matching TRBD2. The CDR3 covers 15 residues. CDR1 and CDR2 (germline): SGHTA, FQGNSA. J lost 5 bases, V lost 5 bases, and 6 bases had no gene match. The CDR3 here is CASSASGGATETQYF. In DNA form, the CDR3 reads TGTGCCAGCAGCGCTAGCGGGGGGGCTACGGAGACCCAGTACTTC.

This clonotype was observed at least ten times. The V call is TRBV7-2, the J call TRBJ1-2; perhaps TRBD1 as D (6 bases). The V gene lost 1 base and the J gene lost 8 bases, with 26 bases spanning the gap. This CDR3 region has 18 residues. The germline V gene encodes CDR1 SGHTA and CDR2 FQGNSA. The CDR3 here is CASSLVQFLDRTGKGYTF. CDR3 nucleotide sequence: TGTGCCAGCAGCTTAGTTCAGTTTCTCGATAGAACAGGGAAGGGCTACACCTTC. Together with reference TRBV7-2 and TRBJ1-2, the CDR3 gives the full variable domain: GAGVSQSPSNKVTEKGKDVELRCDPISGHTALYWYRQSLGQGLEFLIYFQGNSAPDKSGLPSDRFSAERTGGSVSTLTIQRTQQEDSAVYLCASSLVQFLDRTGKGYTFGSGTRLTVV.

The chain has TRBV28 and TRBJ2-1; D remains ambiguous. The germline gives CDR1 MDHEN, CDR2 SYDVKM. CDR3 length equals 14 residues. Deletions cut 2 bases from V and 4 bases from J, with 9 bases between. The CDR3 reads CASSLRPQYNEQFF. CDR3 nucleotides: TGTGCCAGCAGTTTAAGGCCACAATACAATGAGCAGTTCTTC.

This clonotype came up a few times. The chain links TRBV9 to TRBJ2-1; 9 bases are a match to TRBD2. Germline-derived CDR1 and CDR2 are SGDLS and YYNGEE. CDR3 size: 18 residues. The J segment lost 4 bases and the V segment lost 3 bases, leaving 14 bases of the junction unmatched. The CDR3 DNA sequence: TGTGCCAGCAGCGACCCCTATAGCGGGAGCAGGGGTTACAATGAGCAGTTCTTC. Residues: CASSDPYSGSRGYNEQFF.

In its sample, this clonotype was seen many times. The rearrangement joins TRBV5-6 to TRBJ2-1, with a weak D call TRBD2 (6 bases). V lost 3 bases, J lost 9 bases, and 19 bases lay in between. Germline CDR1 and CDR2: SGHDT and YYEEEE. This CDR3 comprises 15 residues. The CDR3 here is CASSSPGGRSGEQFF. In DNA, the CDR3 is TGTGCCAGCAGCTCCCCCGGAGGGAGAAGCGGTGAGCAGTTCTTC.

The chain is built from TRBV6-1 and TRBJ1-3; TRBD1 might be the D (5 bases). Germline V CDR1 and CDR2: MNHNS, SASEGT. The CDR3 consists of 16 residues. The ends were cut back, 6 bases at V and 0 bases at J, with 15 bases in the middle. CDR3 DNA sequence: TGTGCCAGCAGGTCTGCCGGGGGAAGCTCTGGAAACACCATATATTTT. Translated, it gives CASRSAGGSSGNTIYF.

This clonotype was seen at least ten times. The rearrangement links TRBV7-2 to TRBJ2-7; D remains unclear. V was shortened by 1 base and J by 3 bases, with 4 bases between the two germline ends. The CDR3 has 12 amino acids. Germline CDR1 SGHTA, CDR2 FQGNSA. CDR3 region: CASSLVLYEQYF. CDR3 nucleotides: TGTGCCAGCAGCTTAGTCCTCTACGAGCAGTACTTC. Variable domain in full (rest from reference TRBV7-2 and TRBJ2-7): GAGVSQSPSNKVTEKGKDVELRCDPISGHTALYWYRQSLGQGLEFLIYFQGNSAPDKSGLPSDRFSAERTGGSVSTLTIQRTQQEDSAVYLCASSLVLYEQYFGPGTRLTVT.

This clonotype was seen a handful of times. This chain links TRBV7-2 with TRBJ1-1, with 9 nucleotides matching TRBD1. CDR1 SGHTA and CDR2 FQGNSA come from the germline V gene. The trim removed 2 bases at V and 0 bases at J, leaving 1 base unmatched. This CDR3 is built from 15 residues. The CDR3 reads CASSLYRGLNTEAFF. The CDR3 nucleotides read TGTGCCAGCAGCTTATACAGGGGGCTGAACACTGAAGCTTTCTTT.

This clonotype appeared a few times. The V call is TRBV20-1, the J call TRBJ2-2; D call uncertain. Germline V lookup: CDR1 DFQATT, CDR2 SNEGSKA (reference sequence). The CDR3 length is 13 residues. Trimming left V 6 bases short and J 0 bases short, with 8 bases between. The CDR3 region is CSAMEPNTGELFF. The CDR3 DNA is TGCAGTGCCATGGAACCGAACACCGGGGAGCTGTTTTTT.

This clonotype was seen many times. This chain links TRBV7-8 with TRBJ1-1; D is possibly TRBD1 (6 bases). CDR3 size: 15 residues. V shed 2 bases and J shed 1 base, with 11 bases lying between them. Germline CDR1 and CDR2: SGHVS and FQNEAQ. The CDR3 protein is CASSLLTGRNTEAFF. CDR3 in DNA: TGTGCCAGCAGCTTACTCACAGGGAGGAACACTGAAGCTTTCTTT.

This clonotype has at least ten counts. V and J are TRBV5-3 and TRBJ1-5, with D hard to call. TRBV5-3 is filed as an ORF, its function uncertain. Trimming took off 6 bases at V and 3 bases at J, with 16 bases between the two ends. The CDR3 runs 15 residues. CDR3 sequence reads: CARTRPAGNNQPQHF. As DNA, the CDR3 is TGTGCCAGAACGAGGCCGGCGGGGAACAATCAGCCCCAGCATTTT.

This clonotype appeared many times. The V and J genes are TRBV11-3 and TRBJ2-1; 7 nucleotides line up with TRBD1. CDR3 length equals 15 residues. Trimming removed 5 bases from V and 8 bases from J; junction bases left unmatched: 12. Germline loops: CDR1 SGHNT, CDR2 YENEEA. Written as DNA, the CDR3 is TGTGCCAGCAGCATAGGACAGGTCGGTCACGATGAGCAGTTCTTC. Residues: CASSIGQVGHDEQFF.

The chain links TRBV30 to TRBJ2-5; the D gene is possibly TRBD2 (6 bases). Germline V CDR1 and CDR2: GTSNPN, SVGIG (reference sequence). Trimming removed 1 base from V and 1 base from J, with 10 bases in between. The CDR3 has 14 residues. CDR3 in DNA: TGTGCCTGGAGTGAGACTAGTCCCCAAGAGACCCAGTACTTC. It encodes CAWSETSPQETQYF.

This sequence joins TRBV6-2 or TRBV6-3 and TRBJ1-5; 10 bases are a match to TRBD1. Germline V gives CDR1 MNHEY, CDR2 SVGEGT. The CDR3 is 15 amino acids. With V trimmed by 6 bases and J by 7 bases, 9 bases remained unmatched. CDR3 nucleotides: TGTGCCAGCAGGCCCGGGACAGGGGAGGGCCAGCCCCAGCATTTT. Translating gives CASRPGTGEGQPQHF.

This clonotype was seen a few times. The chain links TRBV10-3 to TRBJ2-7; the match to TRBD1 covers 7 bases. The trim removed 4 bases at V and 2 bases at J, leaving 11 bases unmatched. This CDR3 is 16 amino acids long. CDR1 ENHRY and CDR2 SYGVKD come from the germline V gene. As DNA, the CDR3 is TGTGCCATCAGTGCGGGACAGCCACAAGAAGCCTACGAGCAGTACTTC. As protein: CAISAGQPQEAYEQYF.

This rearrangement joins TRBV4-3 to TRBJ2-1, with TRBD2 identical over 16 bases. The V gene end was trimmed by 2 bases and the J gene end by 4 bases; junction bases not matched to a gene: 8. The germline V gene has CDR1 LGHNA and CDR2 YSLEER. CDR3 size: 19 residues. CDR3 protein: CASSQSRQGLAGGYNEQFF. The CDR3 nucleotides read TGCGCCAGCAGCCAATCTCGACAGGGACTAGCGGGAGGGTACAATGAGCAGTTCTTC.

This clonotype appeared a few times. V usage is TRBV20-1 and J usage is TRBJ2-3, with TRBD2 identical over 8 bases. The CDR3 covers 14 residues. Germline trimming cut 4 bases from V and 4 bases from J; bases unmatched to any gene: 7. Germline loops: CDR1 DFQATT, CDR2 SNEGSKA (reference sequence). In nucleotides, the CDR3 is TGCAGTGCTATTGGGGCGGGAGGAGCAGATACGCAGTATTTT. Translating it yields CSAIGAGGADTQYF.

This clonotype appeared many times. The chain uses TRBV7-9 and TRBJ1-5; 10 bases align to TRBD1. CDR1 and CDR2 from the germline V gene are SEHNR and FQNEAQ (reference sequence). The V and J ends lost 2 bases and 2 bases, in that order; junction bases with no gene match: 3. The CDR3 is 16 amino acids. Here the CDR3 DNA reads TGTGCCAGCAGCTTATCCGGGACAGGGGGCAATCAGCCCCAGCATTTT. Protein sequence: CASSLSGTGGNQPQHF.